The 10 T cell receptor beta chains presented below share a single source sample, sequenced in a study of pediatric ulcerative colitis. Here immunoSEQ multiplex PCR was the method, and the copy in TCRdb shows in-frame clones only, minus some. The sample shows 50,000 to 65,000 clones, approximately 87% of them seen only once. The sample comprised blood. The receptor source for this set is a boy aged 5 to 17 with severe ulcerative colitis.

This chain links TRBV28 with TRBJ1-1, with a weak D call TRBD1 (5 bases). Germline CDR1 is MDHEN and CDR2 is SYDVKM. The V end lost 4 bases, the J end lost 1 base, and 16 bases lay between the germline ends. The CDR3 loop spans 16 amino acids. This chain's CDR3 is CASSSPYMGTNTEAFF. The CDR3 nucleotides are TGTGCCAGCAGTTCCCCCTACATGGGGACGAACACTGAAGCTTTCTTT.

The V gene is TRBV29-1, the J gene TRBJ2-7, with 11 bases aligning to TRBD2. The CDR3 extends over 16 amino acids. The germline V gene has CDR1 SQVTM and CDR2 ANQGSEA. J gave up 4 bases and V 1 base, and 9 bases lay outside the gene matches. CDR3 residues: CSVEVAGGPLNYEQYF. In DNA, the CDR3 is TGCAGCGTTGAAGTAGCGGGAGGGCCTCTTAATTACGAGCAGTACTTC.

The chain is built from TRBV12-5 and TRBJ2-1, with 8 bases identical to TRBD2. The V gene's germline CDR1 is LGHNT and CDR2 FRNRAP. This CDR3 region has 18 residues. Trimming at V came to 1 base and at J to 3 bases, leaving 11 bases not matched to a gene. The CDR3 region has the DNA TGTGCTAGTGGTTTGGGGTCTCGGGGGGGGTCGAACTACAATGAGCAGTTCTTC. This sequence encodes CASGLGSRGGSNYNEQFF.

This chain joins TRBV5-1 and TRBJ2-2; 14 positions agree with TRBD2. This CDR3 is 17 amino acids long. The V gene end was trimmed by 4 bases and the J gene end by 6 bases; junction bases not matched to a gene: 8. The germline CDR1 and CDR2 sequences are SGHRS and YFSETQ. The chain's CDR3 is CASSVGLAGGLAGELFF. DNA for the CDR3: TGCGCCAGCAGCGTAGGACTAGCGGGAGGATTAGCCGGGGAGCTGTTTTTT.

The rearrangement uses TRBV5-1 and TRBJ2-4; a possible D gene is TRBD1 (5 bases). There are 15 residues in the CDR3. The germline V and J ends were trimmed by 3 bases and 0 bases, with 10 bases remaining between them. Germline V gene data show CDR1 as SGHRS and CDR2 as YFSETQ. CDR3 sequence (DNA): TGCGCCAGCAGCTCCTCAGGGCTAGCCAAAAACATTCAGTACTTC. This encodes CASSSSGLAKNIQYF.

This chain connects TRBV28 to TRBJ2-2; 10 bases map to TRBD1. The CDR3 runs to 16 residues. Trimming cost V 4 bases and J 4 bases; bases outside gene matches: 6. Germline-derived CDR1 and CDR2 are MDHEN and SYDVKM. The CDR3 loop is CASSYRDRGITGELFF. The CDR3 DNA sequence: TGTGCCAGCAGTTACCGGGACAGGGGTATCACCGGGGAGCTGTTTTTT.

This clone was found once. The chain is built from TRBV2 and TRBJ1-2; D ambiguous. Trimming cost V 5 bases and J 4 bases, with 8 bases left between them. The CDR3 has 12 amino acids. Germline loops: CDR1 SNHLY, CDR2 FYNNEI. DNA for the CDR3: TGTGCCAGCAGTAACAGTATCTATGGCTACACCTTC. The encoded protein is CASSNSIYGYTF.

The genes are TRBV2 and TRBJ2-1, with 7 bases matching TRBD1. J was trimmed by 5 bases and V by 7 bases; bases with no gene match: 11. The CDR3 has 15 residues. CDR1 and CDR2 from the germline V gene are SNHLY and FYNNEI. The CDR3 bases are TGTGCCAGCATGTTCCGGGACAGCTACAACAATGAGCAGTTCTTC. Translation: CASMFRDSYNNEQFF. Filled out from reference TRBV2 and TRBJ2-1, the complete variable domain reads EPEVTQTPSHQVTQMGQEVILRCVPISNHLYFYWYRQILGQKVEFLVSFYNNEISEKSEIFDDQFSVERPDGSNFTLKIRSTKLEDSAMYFCASMFRDSYNNEQFFGPGTRLTVL.

This chain joins TRBV6-6 and TRBJ2-7, with TRBD2 as a possible D gene (6 bases). The CDR3 spans 14 residues. V was clipped by 10 bases and J by 0 bases, with 16 bases between them. Germline assignment: CDR1 MNHNY and CDR2 SVGAGI (reference sequence). This chain's CDR3 is CATTAGRNSYEQYF. CDR3 bases: TGTGCCACTACGGCGGGACGGAACTCCTACGAGCAGTACTTC.

V and J are TRBV27 and TRBJ2-7; 14 nucleotides match TRBD2. This CDR3 spans 18 amino acids. The germline CDR1 and CDR2 sequences are MNHEY and SMNVEV (reference sequence). V trimming: 6 bases; J trimming: 3 bases; junction bases outside the gene matches: 13. CDR3 DNA: TGTGCCAGCAGCCTAAGACCGGGACTAGCGGGAGAAAGCTACGAGCAGTACTTC. Translated, it gives CASSLRPGLAGESYEQYF.